This T cell receptor beta chain was documented in a study of shared clonotypes between healthy human individuals. This clone appeared many times. Other DNA sequences from this sample encode an identical CDR3 as well. This CDR3 region has 15 residues. V lost 8 bases to trimming and J lost 0 bases, with 14 bases between them. Germline-derived CDR1 and CDR2 are MNHNY and SVGAGI (reference sequence). Repertoires were generated with immunoSEQ multiplex PCR, while TCRdb's copy carries only in-frame clones and drops some. Here the sample spans about 500,000 clones, around 77% being singletons. The sample taken for sequencing was PBMCs. The V and J genes are TRBV6-6 and TRBJ1-5; D perhaps matches TRBD1 (6 bases). The receptor was derived from a middle-aged woman in good health. Some clones in this sample may be carry-over from other donors' samples. This CDR3 reads CASGLTGFSNQPQHF. DNA for the CDR3: TGTGCCAGCGGGCTTACAGGGTTTAGCAATCAGCCCCAGCATTTT.